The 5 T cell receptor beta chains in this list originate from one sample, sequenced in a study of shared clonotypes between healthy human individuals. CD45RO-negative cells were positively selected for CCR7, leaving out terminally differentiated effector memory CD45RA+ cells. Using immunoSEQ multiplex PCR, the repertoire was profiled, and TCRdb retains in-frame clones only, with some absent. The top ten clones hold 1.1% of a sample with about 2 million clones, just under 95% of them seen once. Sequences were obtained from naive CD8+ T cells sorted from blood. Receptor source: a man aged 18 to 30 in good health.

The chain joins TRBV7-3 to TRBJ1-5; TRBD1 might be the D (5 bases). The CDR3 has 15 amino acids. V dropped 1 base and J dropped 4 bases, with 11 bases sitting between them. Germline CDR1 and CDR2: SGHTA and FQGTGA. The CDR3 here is CASSLRGVTNQPQHF. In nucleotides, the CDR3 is TGTGCCAGCAGCTTAAGGGGGGTTACGAATCAGCCCCAGCATTTT.

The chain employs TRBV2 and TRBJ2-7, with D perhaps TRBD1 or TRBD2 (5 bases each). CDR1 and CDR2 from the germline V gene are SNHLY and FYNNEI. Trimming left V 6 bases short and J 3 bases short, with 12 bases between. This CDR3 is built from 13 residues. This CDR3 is CASRDGTDYEQYF. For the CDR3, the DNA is TGTGCCAGCAGGGACGGGACGGACTACGAGCAGTACTTC.

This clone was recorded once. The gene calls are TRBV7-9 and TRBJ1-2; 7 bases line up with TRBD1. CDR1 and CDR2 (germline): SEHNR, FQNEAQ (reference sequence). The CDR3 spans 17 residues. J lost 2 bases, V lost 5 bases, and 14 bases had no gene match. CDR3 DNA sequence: TGTGCCAGCAGCCCGAGCCGAGGACAGGAAGAAAACTATGGCTACACCTTC. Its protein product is CASSPSRGQEENYGYTF.

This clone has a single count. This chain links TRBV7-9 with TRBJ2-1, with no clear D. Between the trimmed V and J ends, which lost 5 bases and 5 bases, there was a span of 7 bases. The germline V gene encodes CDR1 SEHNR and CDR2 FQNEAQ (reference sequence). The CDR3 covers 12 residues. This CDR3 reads CASSPRDNEQFF. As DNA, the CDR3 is TGTGCCAGCAGCCCCCGGGACAATGAGCAGTTCTTC.

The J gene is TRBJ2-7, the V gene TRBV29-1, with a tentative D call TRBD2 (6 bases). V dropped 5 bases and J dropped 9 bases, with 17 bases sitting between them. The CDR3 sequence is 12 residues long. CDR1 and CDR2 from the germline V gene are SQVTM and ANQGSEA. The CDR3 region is CSVRGEFEGQYF. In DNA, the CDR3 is TGCAGCGTTCGCGGGGAGTTCGAGGGGCAGTACTTC.